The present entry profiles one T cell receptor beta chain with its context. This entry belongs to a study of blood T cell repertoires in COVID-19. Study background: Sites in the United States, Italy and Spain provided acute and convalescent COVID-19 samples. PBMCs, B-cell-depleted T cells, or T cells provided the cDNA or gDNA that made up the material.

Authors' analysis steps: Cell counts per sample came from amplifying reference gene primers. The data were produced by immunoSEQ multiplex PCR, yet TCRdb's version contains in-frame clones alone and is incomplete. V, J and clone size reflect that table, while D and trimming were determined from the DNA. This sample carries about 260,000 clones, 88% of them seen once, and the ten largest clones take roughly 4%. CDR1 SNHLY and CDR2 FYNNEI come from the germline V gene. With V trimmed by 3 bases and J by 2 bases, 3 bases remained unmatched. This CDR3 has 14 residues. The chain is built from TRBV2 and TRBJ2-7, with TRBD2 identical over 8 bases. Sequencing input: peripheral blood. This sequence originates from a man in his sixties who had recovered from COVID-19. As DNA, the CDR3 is TGTGCCAGCAGTGACCGGGGGGGAACCTACGAGCAGTACTTC. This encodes CASSDRGGTYEQYF.